This TCR beta chain was sequenced in a study of T cells after yellow fever vaccination. They built TCR cDNA with 5'RACE template switching, a step that put in a universal primer site and UMIs. In TCRdb, the 5' RACE reads were re-called with MiXCR into one record per CDR3 protein. Of 200,000 to 300,000 distinct CDR3 sequences in the sample, approximately 3.6% were seen once. The CDR3 runs 11 residues. Between the trimmed V and J ends, which lost 2 bases and 5 bases, there was a span of 3 bases. Germline CDR1 reads MNHEY; CDR2 reads SVGEGT. This clonotype was seen ten or more times. Its antigen remains unidentified. Study-wide results and caveats: Within FACS-sorted repertoires, abundant clonotypes contaminating from the bulk population could be present. The secondary response was weaker but peaked faster, day 5 versus 15.

The V gene is TRBV6-2 or TRBV6-3, the J gene TRBJ2-5; D not certain. The sequence was obtained from a young man who received the YFV17D yellow fever vaccine. The sample here was PBMCs, taken 15 days after the yellow fever booster vaccination. The CDR3 sequence: CASSYGETQYF. CDR3 nucleotides: TGTGCCAGCAGTTACGGGGAGACCCAGTACTTC.